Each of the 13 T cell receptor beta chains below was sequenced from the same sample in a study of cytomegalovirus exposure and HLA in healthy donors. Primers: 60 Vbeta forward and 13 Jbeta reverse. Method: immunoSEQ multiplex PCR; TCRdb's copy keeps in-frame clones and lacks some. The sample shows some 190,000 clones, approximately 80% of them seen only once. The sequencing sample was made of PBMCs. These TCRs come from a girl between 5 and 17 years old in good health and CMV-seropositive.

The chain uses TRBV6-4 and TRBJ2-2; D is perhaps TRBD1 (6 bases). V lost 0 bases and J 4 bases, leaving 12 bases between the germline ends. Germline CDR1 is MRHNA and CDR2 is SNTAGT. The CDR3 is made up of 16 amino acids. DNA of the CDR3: TGTGCCAGCAGTGACTCGAGCACAGGGACCACCGGGGAGCTGTTTTTT. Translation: CASSDSSTGTTGELFF.

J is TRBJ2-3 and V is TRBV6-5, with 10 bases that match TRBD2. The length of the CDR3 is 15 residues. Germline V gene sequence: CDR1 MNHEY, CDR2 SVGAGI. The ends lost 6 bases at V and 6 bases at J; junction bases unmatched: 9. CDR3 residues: CASSYRLAGADTQYF. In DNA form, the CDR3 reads TGTGCCAGCAGCTACCGGCTAGCGGGAGCGGATACGCAGTATTTT.

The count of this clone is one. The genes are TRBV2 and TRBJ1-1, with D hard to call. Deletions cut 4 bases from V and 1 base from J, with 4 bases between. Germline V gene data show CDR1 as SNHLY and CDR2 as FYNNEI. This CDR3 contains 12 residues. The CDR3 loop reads CASSAENTEAFF. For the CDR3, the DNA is TGTGCCAGCAGTGCAGAGAACACTGAAGCTTTCTTT. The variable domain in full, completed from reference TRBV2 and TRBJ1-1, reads EPEVTQTPSHQVTQMGQEVILRCVPISNHLYFYWYRQILGQKVEFLVSFYNNEISEKSEIFDDQFSVERPDGSNFTLKIRSTKLEDSAMYFCASSAENTEAFFGQGTRLTVV.

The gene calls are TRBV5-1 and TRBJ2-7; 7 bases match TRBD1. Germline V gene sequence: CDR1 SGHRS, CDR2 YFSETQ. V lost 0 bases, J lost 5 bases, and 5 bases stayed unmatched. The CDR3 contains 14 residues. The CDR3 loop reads CASSLERTGDEQYF. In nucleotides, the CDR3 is TGCGCCAGCAGCTTGGAGCGAACAGGGGACGAGCAGTACTTC.

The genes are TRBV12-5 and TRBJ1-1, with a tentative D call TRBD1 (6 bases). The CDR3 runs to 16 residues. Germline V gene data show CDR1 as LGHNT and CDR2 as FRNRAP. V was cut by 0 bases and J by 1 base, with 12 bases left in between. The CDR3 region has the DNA TGTGCTAGTGGTTTGGTCCCGAGGGGGTGGAACACTGAAGCTTTCTTT. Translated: CASGLVPRGWNTEAFF.

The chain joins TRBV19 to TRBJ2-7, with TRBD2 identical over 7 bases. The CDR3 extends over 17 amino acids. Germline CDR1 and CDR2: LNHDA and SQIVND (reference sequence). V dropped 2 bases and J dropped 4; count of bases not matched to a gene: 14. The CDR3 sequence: CASSISVGLAEGYEQYF. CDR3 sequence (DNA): TGTGCCAGTAGTATAAGCGTCGGCCTAGCGGAGGGATACGAGCAGTACTTC.

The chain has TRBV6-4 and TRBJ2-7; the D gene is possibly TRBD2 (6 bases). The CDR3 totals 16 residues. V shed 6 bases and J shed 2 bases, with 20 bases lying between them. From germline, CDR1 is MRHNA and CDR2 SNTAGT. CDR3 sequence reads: CASSLFGGSTPYEQYF. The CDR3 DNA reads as TGTGCCAGCAGCTTGTTCGGAGGGAGTACCCCCTACGAGCAGTACTTC.

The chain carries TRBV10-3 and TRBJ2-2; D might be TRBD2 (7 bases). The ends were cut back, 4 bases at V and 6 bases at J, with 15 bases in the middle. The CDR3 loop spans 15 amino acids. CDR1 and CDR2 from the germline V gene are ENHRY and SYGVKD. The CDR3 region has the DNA TGTGCCATCAGTGGTACAGGAGGGGGGGCCGGGGAGCTGTTTTTT. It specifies CAISGTGGGAGELFF.

CDR3 DNA sequence: TGTGCCAGCCTCCCCCGGGACAGGGGGAATCAGCCCCAGCATTTT. Translating gives CASLPRDRGNQPQHF. This chain links TRBV6-1 with TRBJ1-5; TRBD1 agrees at 11 bases. V gave up 8 bases and J gave up 4 bases; unmatched junction bases: 7. The length of the CDR3 is 15 residues. Germline assignment: CDR1 MNHNS and CDR2 SASEGT.

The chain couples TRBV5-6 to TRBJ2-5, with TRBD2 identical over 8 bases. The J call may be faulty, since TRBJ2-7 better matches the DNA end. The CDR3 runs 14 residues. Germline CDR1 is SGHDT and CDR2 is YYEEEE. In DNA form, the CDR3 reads TGTGCCAGCAGCACCCAGCGGGGGACCTACGAGCAGTACTTC. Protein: CASSTQRGTYEQYF.

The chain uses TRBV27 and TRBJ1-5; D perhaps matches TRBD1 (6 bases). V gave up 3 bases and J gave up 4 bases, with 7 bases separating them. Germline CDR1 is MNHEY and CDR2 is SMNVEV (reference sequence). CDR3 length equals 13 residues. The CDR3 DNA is TGTGCCAGCAGTTTCAGGGGTAATCAGCCCCAGCATTTT. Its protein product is CASSFRGNQPQHF.

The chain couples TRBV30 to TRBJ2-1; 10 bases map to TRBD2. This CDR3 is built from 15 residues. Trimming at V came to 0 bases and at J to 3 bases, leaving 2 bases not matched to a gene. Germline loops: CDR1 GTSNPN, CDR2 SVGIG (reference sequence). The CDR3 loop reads CAWSVRTSGYNEQFF. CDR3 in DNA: TGTGCCTGGAGTGTGAGGACTAGCGGCTACAATGAGCAGTTCTTC.

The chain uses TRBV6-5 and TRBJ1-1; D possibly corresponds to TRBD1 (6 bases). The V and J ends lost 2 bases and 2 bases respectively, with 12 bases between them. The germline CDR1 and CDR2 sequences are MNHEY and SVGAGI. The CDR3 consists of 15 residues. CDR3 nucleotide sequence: TGTGCCAGCAGTTACGCTCAGACAGGTAACACTGAAGCTTTCTTT. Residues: CASSYAQTGNTEAFF.